This T cell receptor beta chain comes out of a study of T cell responses to AZD1222 COVID-19 vaccine (dated by TCRdb to the early 2020s). Background on the whole study: A total of more than 230 trial participants underwent TCR sequencing, of whom nearly 210 had received two doses of AZD1222 and some 25 had received two doses of the MenACWY control vaccine. Trial participants were enrolled into age subgroups of 18-55, 56-69 and 70-plus years, which contained about 150, 28 and 57 TCR-sequenced participants, respectively.

The CDR3 regions of human TCRbeta chains were analyzed by immunosequencing. Per the source publication's procedure: TCRs in the repertoires were matched against a reference library of SARS-CoV-2-specific TCRs that had been generated with the MIRA antigen-specificity platform. Breadth meant the fraction of unique TCRs that were SARS-CoV-2-associated, whereas depth meant the fraction of total T cells that were SARS-CoV-2-associated. Using the MIRA data, every spike-specific TCR was mapped to the spike region that the TCR reacted to and assigned to either a CD4 or a CD8 class. Log10-transformed breadth and depth values were compared by one-way ANOVA with Sidak's multiple comparisons tests. Entries here come from immuneACCESS through TCRdb and include only in-frame sequences with V and J called. Some clones fail to appear in such tables; in the studies checked, an unresolved V gene covers under half of the shortfall, and the cause of the remainder is unknown. V and J calls and clone size come straight from that table; D and trimming were deduced from the DNA. Recorded for this sample are under 130,000 clones; nearly 90% of them occurred a single time. Roughly 2.5% of the sample is in the top ten clones.

Turning to this clone: What antigen it recognizes has not been identified. One base away there is no much larger clone; base qualities are not given.

Points the paper makes about the study in general: Nearly half of unique spike-specific TCRs reportedly recognized epitopes outside regions mutated in the B.1.351 and B.1.1.7 variants. After two AZD1222 doses, both the breadth and the depth of spike-specific TCRs were significantly higher than at day 0 and than in MenACWY recipients. Vaccine-associated CD4 TCRs spanned the whole spike protein, with dominant responses in regions 160-218 and 743-854. The 56-69-year group was small, and its depth increase did not reach significance, likely because of low power. Conclusions about previously exposed vaccinees are limited because only six or seven AZD1222 recipients were SARS-CoV-2 seropositive at baseline. Because no samples from the day 14 peak response were available, repertoires could be characterized only after the peak T cell response. Participants were mostly white British and included more females than males, and it was suggested by the authors that clonal diversity may have been underestimated.

The time point label here, explained by the study, means: about 28 days (+/-7) after the second vaccine dose. AZD1222 recipients with second doses at about 4 weeks or about 12 weeks were pooled, because spike-specific TCR depth and breadth did not differ between schedules. Vaccinee samples were obtained from the UK trials COV001 and COV002, which included a single-blind randomized controlled phase 2/3 trial of AZD1222 (ChAdOx1 nCoV-19) in healthy adults. For TCRbeta chain sequencing, PBMC samples were collected from trial participants at day 0 and at day 28 after the second dose. Source: peripheral blood, taken 28 days after the second AZD1222 dose. The TCR sequence derives from an adult who received the AZD1222 COVID-19 vaccine.

The CDR3 has the sequence CASSEAPLQNSNQPQHF. The sequence in DNA is TGTGCCAGCAGTGAAGCCCCGTTACAGAATAGCAATCAGCCCCAGCATTTT. The rearrangement combines TRBV6-1 with TRBJ1-5; a confident D gene designation cannot be given. The CDR3, cysteine through phenylalanine, is 17 amino acids long. Only the CDR3 DNA stays, 51 bases, in frame from base 1. The germline V gene gives CDR1 as MNHNS and CDR2 as SASEGT. Trimming costs V 0 bases and J 0 bases, and their ends lie 12 bases apart.